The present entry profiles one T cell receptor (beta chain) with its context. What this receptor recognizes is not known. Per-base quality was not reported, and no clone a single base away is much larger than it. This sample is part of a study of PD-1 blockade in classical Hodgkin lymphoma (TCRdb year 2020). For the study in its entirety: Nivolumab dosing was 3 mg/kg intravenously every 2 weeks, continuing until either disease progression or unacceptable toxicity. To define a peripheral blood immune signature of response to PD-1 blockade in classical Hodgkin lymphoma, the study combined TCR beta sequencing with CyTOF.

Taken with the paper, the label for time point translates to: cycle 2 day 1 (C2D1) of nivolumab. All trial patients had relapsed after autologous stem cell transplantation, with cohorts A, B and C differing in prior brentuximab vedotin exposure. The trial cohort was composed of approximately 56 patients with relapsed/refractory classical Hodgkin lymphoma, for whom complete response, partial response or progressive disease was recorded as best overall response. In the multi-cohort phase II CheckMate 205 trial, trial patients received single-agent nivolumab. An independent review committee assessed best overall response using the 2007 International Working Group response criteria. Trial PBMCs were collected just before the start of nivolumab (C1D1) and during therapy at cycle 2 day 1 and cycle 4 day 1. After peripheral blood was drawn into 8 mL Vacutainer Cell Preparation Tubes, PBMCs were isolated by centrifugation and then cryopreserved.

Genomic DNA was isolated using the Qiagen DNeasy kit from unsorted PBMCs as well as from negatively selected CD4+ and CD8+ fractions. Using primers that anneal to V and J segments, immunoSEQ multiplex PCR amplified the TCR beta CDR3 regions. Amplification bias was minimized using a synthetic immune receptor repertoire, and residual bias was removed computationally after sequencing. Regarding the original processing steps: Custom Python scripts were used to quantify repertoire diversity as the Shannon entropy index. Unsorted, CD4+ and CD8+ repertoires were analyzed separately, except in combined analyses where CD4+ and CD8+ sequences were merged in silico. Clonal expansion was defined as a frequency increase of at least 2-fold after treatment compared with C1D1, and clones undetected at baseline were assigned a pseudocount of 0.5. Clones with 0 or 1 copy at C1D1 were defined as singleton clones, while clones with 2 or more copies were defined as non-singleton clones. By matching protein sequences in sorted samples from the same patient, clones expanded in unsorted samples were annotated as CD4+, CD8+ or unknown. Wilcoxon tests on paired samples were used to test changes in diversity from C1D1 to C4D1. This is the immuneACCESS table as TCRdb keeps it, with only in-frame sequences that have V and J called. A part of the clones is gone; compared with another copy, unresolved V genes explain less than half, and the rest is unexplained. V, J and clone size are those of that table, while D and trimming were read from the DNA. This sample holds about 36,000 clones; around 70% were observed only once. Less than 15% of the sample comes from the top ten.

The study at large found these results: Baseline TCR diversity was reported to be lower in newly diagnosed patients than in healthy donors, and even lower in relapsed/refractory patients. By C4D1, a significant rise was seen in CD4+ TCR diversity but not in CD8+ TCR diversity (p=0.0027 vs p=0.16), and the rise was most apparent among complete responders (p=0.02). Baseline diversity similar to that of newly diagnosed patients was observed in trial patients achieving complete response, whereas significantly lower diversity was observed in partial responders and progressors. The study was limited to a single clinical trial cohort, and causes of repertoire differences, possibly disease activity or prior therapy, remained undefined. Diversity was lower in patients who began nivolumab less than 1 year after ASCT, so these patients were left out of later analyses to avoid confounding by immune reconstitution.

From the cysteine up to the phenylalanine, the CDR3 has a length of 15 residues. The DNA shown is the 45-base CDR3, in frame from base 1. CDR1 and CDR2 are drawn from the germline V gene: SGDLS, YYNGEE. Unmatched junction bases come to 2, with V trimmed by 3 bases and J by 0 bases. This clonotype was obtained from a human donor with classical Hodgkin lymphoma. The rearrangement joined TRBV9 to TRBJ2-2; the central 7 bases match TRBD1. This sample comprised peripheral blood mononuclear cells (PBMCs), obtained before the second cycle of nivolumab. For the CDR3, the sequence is CASSADRPNTGELFF. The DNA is TGTGCCAGCAGCGCGGACAGGCCGAACACCGGGGAGCTGTTTTTT.